This T cell receptor beta chain was documented in a study of T cells in women clearing cervical HPV infection. Study results and limitations: TRBV6-7 abundance was lower in cases than controls (0.11% versus 0.16%).

With respect to this clone: Its antigen is as yet unknown. The read stops 3 residues short of the end of the CDR3; the missing end is completed from the germline J gene.

Trimming stripped 6 bases from V and 5 bases from J, with 17 bases between. Germline assignment: CDR1 SGHTA and CDR2 FQGTGA. The CDR3 spans 14 residues. TCR beta CDR3 amplified by multiplex PCR from roughly 1,100 ng genomic DNA. Assay: immunoSEQ multiplex PCR; the TCRdb copy retains only in-frame clones and omits some. The sample table sets out under 45,000 clones. The chain uses TRBV7-3 and TRBJ2-7; unclear D gene. The sample was blood buffy coat. The TCR comes from a woman between 18 and 75 years old with a cervical HPV16 infection that either progressed to CIN3+ or cleared (not recorded which). The CDR3 is CASSPTTASNEQYF. The sequenced CDR3 bases are TGTGCCAGCAGTCCTACCACCGCCTCGAACGAG.